The present T cell receptor beta chain was sequenced within a study of siplizumab effects on memory and regulatory T cells (dated by TCRdb to between 2017 and 2020). Turning to the overall study: The study looked at the effect of siplizumab, an anti-CD2 antibody, on alloreactive T-cell subsets in allogeneic mixed lymphocyte reactions made from human PBMCs.

Unstimulated CD4+ memory cells were also sequenced in three donor pairs, together with CD4+ naive, CD8+ TEMRA, CD8+ naive and CD8+ effector memory subsets. Sorted unstimulated T cells, along with proliferating T cells recovered from mixed lymphocyte reactions, underwent TCRbeta CDR3 sequencing. Fresh whole blood from around 11 HLA-typed healthy donors was used to isolate PBMCs. Here is what the overall study found, with its caveats: Among mappable alloreactive CD4+ clones, an average Treg-derived fraction of about 69% was observed with siplizumab, compared with more than 25% in control reactions. Siplizumab significantly lowered the cumulative frequency of alloreactive sequences that could be traced to unstimulated CD4+ memory T cells. Roughly 80-96% of proliferating CD4+ or CD8+ clones could not be assigned a naive or memory phenotype. Whether proliferating Tregs from siplizumab cultures were suppressive was not functionally confirmed. Because sequences below about 10^-5 frequency were poorly captured, only a minor fraction of alloreactive clones could be mapped to unstimulated subsets. Greater diversity appeared to be present in unstimulated naive T cells than in memory T cells, and a substantial contribution to the alloresponse seemed to be made by naive cells.

The CDR3, from cysteine to phenylalanine, totals 14 residues. Only the CDR3 region is kept as DNA, spanning 42 bases read in frame from base 1. CDR1 and CDR2 are drawn from the germline V gene: SGHVT, SQSDAQ. To prepare the library, the immunoSEQ multiplex PCR assay was applied. Each sample had roughly 100,000 TCR templates assayed by the deep sequencing platform. Genomic DNA extracted from sorted T cells was used for TCRbeta CDR3 sequencing. The authors processed their data as follows. Clonal analysis of TCRbeta CDR3 data was done in the R programming language. Alloreactive CD4+ and CD8+ clones were identified by comparing unstimulated samples to CFSE-low samples taken after the reaction. Regulatory or non-regulatory origin was assigned to alloreactive CD4+ clones by matching of sequences to sorted unstimulated Treg and non-Treg repertoires. Not all clones reach the TCRdb copy of this immuneACCESS table, which keeps in-frame sequences only. Checked studies attribute under half of the gap to unresolved V genes and leave the rest unexplained. The DNA gave D and trimming, while V, J and clone size come from that table. Present in this sample are some 7,000 clones, under 80% of which were seen just once. Around 50% of the sample lies in the top ten.

As to this clone: It lacks a known antigen. Mismatch with germline at one junction end may stem from a read error.

Sequencing input: effector memory CD8+ T cells sorted from blood. The cell subset or site label for this specimen denotes: unstimulated CD8+ effector memory T cells. Recombination linked TRBV7-4 to TRBJ2-1, and TRBD2 matches 7 of the central bases. This TCR derives from a human donor in good health. In nucleotides, the sequence is TGTGCTAGCAGTCCGCTGGGGAGGGAGGGTGAGCAGTTCTTC. This translates into CASSPLGREGEQFF.